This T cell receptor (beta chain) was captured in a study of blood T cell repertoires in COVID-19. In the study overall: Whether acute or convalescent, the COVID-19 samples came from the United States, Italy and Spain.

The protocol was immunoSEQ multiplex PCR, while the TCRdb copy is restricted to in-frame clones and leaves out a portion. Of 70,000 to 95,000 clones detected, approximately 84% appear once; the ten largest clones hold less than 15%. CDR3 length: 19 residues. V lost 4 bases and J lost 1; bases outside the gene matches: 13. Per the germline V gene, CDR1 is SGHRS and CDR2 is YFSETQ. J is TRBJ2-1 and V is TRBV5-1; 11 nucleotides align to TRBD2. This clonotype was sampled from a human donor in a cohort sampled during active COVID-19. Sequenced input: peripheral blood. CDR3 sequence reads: CASSRTGLAASFSYNEQFF. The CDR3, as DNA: TGCGCCAGCAGCCGGACGGGACTAGCGGCCTCCTTTTCCTACAATGAGCAGTTCTTC. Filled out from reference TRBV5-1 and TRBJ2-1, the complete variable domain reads KAGVTQTPRYLIKTRGQQVTLSCSPISGHRSVSWYQQTPGQGLQFLFEYFSETQRNKGNFPGRFSGRQFSNSRSEMNVSTLELGDSALYLCASSRTGLAASFSYNEQFFGPGTRLTVL.